The present T cell receptor beta chain was sequenced within a study of cytomegalovirus exposure and HLA in healthy donors. Across the study: Out of 150 million to 200 million T cells, an earlier analysis found about 100 million unique TCR beta sequences in total.

The length of the CDR3 is 15 residues. Trimming pared 5 bases from V and 11 bases from J, leaving 24 bases between. CDR1 LNHDA and CDR2 SQIVND come from the germline V gene (reference sequence). PCR amplification relied on 60 Vbeta primers (plus 13 Jbeta primers). Sequenced by immunoSEQ multiplex PCR; TCRdb stores in-frame clones only, minus some. The sample holds about 160,000 clones, roughly 79% seen once. The TCR originated in a woman between 50 and 59 years old in good health and CMV-seronegative. The chain joins TRBV19 to TRBJ1-1; D not certain. Material: PBMCs. CDR3 coding DNA: TGTGCCAGTAGTGCACTCTCAGCGGGCGAGGTAGCGGCTTTCTTT. Translation gives CASSALSAGEVAAFF.